This T cell receptor (beta chain) is drawn from a study of graft-versus-host responses after intestinal transplantation. On the study more broadly: Multivisceral, liver-intestinal, or isolated intestinal grafts were transplanted into recipients. Every transplant recipient was induced with anti-thymocyte globulin, then maintained on tacrolimus and steroids for about 3 years.

Regarding the study as a whole: GvH clones detected in recipient marrow included some appearing first in ileum or blood. Individuals carrying graft-donor T cell macrochimerism showed high graft-versus-host to host-versus-graft clonal ratios in allografts.

Losses at the gene ends were 3 bases for V and 2 bases for J; bases not matched to a gene: 13. CDR1 and CDR2 from the germline V gene are SQVTM and ANQGSEA. This CDR3 has 16 amino acids. A note on this clone: Its antigen is as yet unknown.

This table comes from immunoSEQ multiplex PCR, and its TCRdb copy is limited to in-frame clones, with some not included. The repertoire consists of tens of thousands of clones, with approximately 92% occurring once and the leading ten covering 43%. Sequenced material: PBMCs, taken about 250 days after intestinal transplant. This clonotype was obtained from a human patient who received an intestinal transplant, so some T cells may come from the graft donor. The chain employs TRBV29-1 and TRBJ2-7, with 7 bases lining up with TRBD1. CDR3 nucleotides: TGCAGCGTTGATCGGTTTGGGACAGAAACCCCCTACGAGCAGTACTTC. Translating it yields CSVDRFGTETPYEQYF.